This is a list of T cell receptor beta chains from one sample in a study of T cells in Graves' hyperthyroidism and ophthalmopathy. TCRdb independently ran MiXCR on the multiplex PCR reads; one entry per CDR3 protein. This table has around 390,000 distinct CDR3 sequences, roughly 15% appearing once. Sequenced: blood. Every receptor here comes from a woman younger than 45 with Graves' ophthalmopathy. CDR3s include the opening cysteine and the closing phenylalanine or tryptophan. The D gene is left open where the match is weak. Clone size is not always given. Where it is, it says once, few, many or a class for expanded clones.

>-|TRBV5-5|-|TRBJ1-5
CASSLAPFNLGDSNQPQHF
TGTGCCAGCAGCTTGGCCCCTTTTAACTTGGGGGATAGCAATCAGCCCCAGCATTTT
>-|TRBV7-9|many|TRBJ2-5
CASSLGTAYSPQYF
TGTGCCAGCAGCTTAGGGACGGCATATTCGCCCCAGTACTTC
>TRBD1|TRBV6-1|many|TRBJ1-5
CASVGQNNQPQHF
TGTGCCAGCGTGGGACAGAACAATCAGCCCCAGCATTTT
>-|TRBV2|many|TRBJ1-6
CASRLDNSYNSPLHF
TGTGCCAGCAGGTTGGACAACTCCTATAATTCACCCCTCCACTTT
>TRBD2|TRBV29-1|-|TRBJ2-2
CSVEPRGGTGELFF
TGCAGCGTTGAGCCGCGGGGGGGCACCGGGGAGCTGTTTTTT
>TRBD2|TRBV5-5|many|TRBJ2-3
CASSLAGGSDTQYF
TGCGCCAGCAGCTTGGCGGGGGGATCGGATACGCAGTATTTT
>-|TRBV9|-|TRBJ1-2
CASSAGEEGYTF
TGTGCCAGCAGCGCCGGGGAGGAGGGCTACACCTTC
>-|TRBV7-9|-|TRBJ2-5
CASSLTGRLRGETQYF
TGTGCCAGCAGCCTAACGGGTCGACTAAGAGGGGAGACCCAGTACTTC
>-|TRBV20-1|many|TRBJ2-3
CSARSSGTDSTDTQYF
TGCAGTGCCCGAAGCTCCGGGACGGACAGCACAGATACGCAGTATTTT
>-|TRBV2|many|TRBJ1-2
CASSPRTANYGYTF
TGTGCCAGCAGTCCGCGGACAGCGAACTATGGCTACACCTTC
>-|TRBV20-1|many|TRBJ1-5
CSATPQGLQGPQHF
TGCAGTGCTACCCCCCAGGGTCTGCAGGGGCCCCAGCATTTT
>-|TRBV7-3|many|TRBJ2-2
CASSLLTGGELFF
TGTGCCAGCAGCTTATTAACGGGCGGGGAGCTGTTTTTT
>-|TRBV18|many|TRBJ1-2
CASSPLGHRANYGYTF
TGTGCCAGCTCACCACTAGGACACCGTGCTAACTATGGCTACACCTTC
>TRBD2|TRBV4-2|-|TRBJ2-2
CASSQDPLAGTTGELFF
TGTGCCAGCAGCCAAGATCCCCTAGCGGGAACGACCGGGGAGCTGTTTTTT
>-|TRBV7-3|many|TRBJ2-3
CASSFTGRRGTDTQYF
TGTGCCAGCAGCTTTACAGGGCGGAGGGGGACAGATACGCAGTATTTT
>TRBD1|TRBV6-1|many|TRBJ1-4
CASREGQANEKLFF
TGTGCCAGCAGAGAGGGACAGGCTAATGAAAAACTGTTTTTT
>TRBD1|TRBV20-1|many|TRBJ2-7
CSASIGTGGGEQYF
TGCAGTGCTAGCATCGGGACAGGGGGCGGCGAGCAGTACTTC
>-|TRBV6-1|-|TRBJ2-1
CASRRQESSYNEQFF
TGTGCCAGCAGGAGACAGGAAAGCTCCTACAATGAGCAGTTCTTC
>-|TRBV14|many|TRBJ2-2
CASSQDLDGELFF
TGTGCCAGCAGCCAAGATTTGGACGGGGAGCTGTTTTTT
>-|TRBV30|many|TRBJ1-6
CAWSPTMMTPLHF
TGTGCCTGGAGTCCTACCATGATGACACCCCTCCACTTT
>TRBD2|TRBV4-1|many|TRBJ2-5
CASSQDAAGGPQTQYF
TGCGCCAGCAGCCAAGATGCAGCGGGGGGGCCACAGACCCAGTACTTC
>TRBD1|TRBV20-1|-|TRBJ2-1
CSATHTGQGPYNEQFF
TGCAGTGCTACCCACACGGGACAGGGGCCCTACAATGAGCAGTTCTTC
>TRBD2|TRBV6-1|many|TRBJ2-2
CASRPILAGAQGAGELFF
TGTGCCAGCAGACCAATCCTAGCGGGGGCACAAGGGGCCGGGGAGCTGTTTTTT
>TRBD1|TRBV9|few|TRBJ1-2
CASSDSTGGALYGYTF
TGTGCCAGCAGCGACTCCACAGGGGGCGCTTTGTATGGCTACACCTTC
>TRBD1|TRBV2|many|TRBJ1-3
CASSYDRAGNTIYF
TGTGCCAGCAGTTATGACAGGGCTGGAAACACCATATATTTT
>-|TRBV5-1|many|TRBJ2-1
CASSDGTSSYNEQFF
TGCGCCAGCAGCGACGGGACAAGCTCCTACAATGAGCAGTTCTTC
>TRBD1|TRBV12-3/TRBV12-4|-|TRBJ1-6
CASSQVPGTGYSPLHF
TGTGCCAGCAGCCAAGTTCCTGGGACAGGGTACTCACCCCTCCACTTT
>TRBD1|TRBV4-1|many|TRBJ2-1
CASNPTGGFNEQFF
TGCGCCAGCAACCCAACAGGGGGTTTCAATGAGCAGTTCTTC
>TRBD2|TRBV6-1|many|TRBJ2-7
CASSTGLASEQYF
TGTGCCAGCAGTACAGGACTAGCAAGCGAGCAGTACTTC
>-|TRBV20-1|many|TRBJ2-1
CSARGTKARGEQFF
TGCAGTGCTAGGGGGACAAAGGCCAGGGGTGAGCAGTTCTTC
>-|TRBV7-9|-|TRBJ2-2
CASSLGRQDPNTGELFF
TGTGCCAGCAGCTTAGGGAGACAGGATCCGAACACCGGGGAGCTGTTTTTT
>TRBD2|TRBV3-1|many|TRBJ2-1
CASSLAGGGSNEQFF
TGTGCCAGCAGCCTAGCGGGGGGCGGATCGAATGAGCAGTTCTTC
>-|TRBV20-1|many|TRBJ2-2
CSALQRADTGELFF
TGCAGTGCCCTGCAGCGGGCAGACACCGGGGAGCTGTTTTTT
>TRBD1|TRBV28|many|TRBJ1-1
CASRPRQGLGEAFF
TGTGCCAGCAGACCACGACAGGGGCTTGGTGAAGCTTTCTTT
>-|TRBV20-1|-|TRBJ2-1
CSAKYTNSAYNEQFF
TGCAGTGCCAAGTATACTAACAGCGCCTACAATGAGCAGTTCTTC
>-|TRBV19|-|TRBJ2-1
CASSFERAVKSYNEQFF
TGTGCCAGTAGTTTCGAGAGGGCGGTAAAGTCCTACAATGAGCAGTTCTTC
>-|TRBV12-3/TRBV12-4|many|TRBJ1-1
CASQRGNTEAFF
TGTGCCAGCCAGAGGGGGAACACTGAAGCTTTCTTT
>-|TRBV12-3/TRBV12-4|-|TRBJ1-4
CASSPGQGGHEKLFF
TGTGCCAGCAGTCCCGGACAAGGAGGACATGAAAAACTGTTTTTT
>-|TRBV11-3|many|TRBJ2-2
CASSAFRGSGELFF
TGTGCCAGCAGCGCTTTCCGTGGGAGCGGGGAGCTGTTTTTT
>-|TRBV5-4|-|TRBJ2-2
CGSSFGSSVNTGELFF
TGTGGCAGCAGCTTCGGCTCTAGCGTAAACACCGGGGAGCTGTTTTTT
>TRBD1|TRBV5-1|many|TRBJ1-1
CASSPSTGGGLTEAFF
TGCGCCAGCAGCCCCAGCACAGGGGGGGGTCTGACTGAAGCTTTCTTT
>TRBD1|TRBV5-6|many|TRBJ2-7
CASRTRQGTKSIPDGRTYEQYF
TGTGCCAGCAGGACCAGACAGGGAACGAAATCAATACCGGACGGGCGGACCTACGAGCAGTACTTC
>-|TRBV6-1|few|TRBJ1-2
CASTARRVANYGYTF
TGTGCCAGCACTGCCCGGAGAGTGGCCAACTATGGCTACACCTTC
>-|TRBV20-1|many|TRBJ1-2
CSALLGVGYTF
TGCAGTGCCCTCCTCGGAGTTGGCTACACCTTC
>-|TRBV2|many|TRBJ2-3
CASEGKPDTQYF
TGTGCAAGTGAGGGGAAGCCGGATACGCAGTATTTT
>-|TRBV11-2|many|TRBJ1-6
CASSFAGENSPLHF
TGTGCCAGCAGCTTTGCGGGGGAAAATTCACCCCTCCACTTT
>TRBD1|TRBV18|-|TRBJ1-5
CASSPTPGQGHQPQHF
TGTGCCAGCTCTCCGACTCCGGGACAGGGGCACCAGCCCCAGCATTTT
>-|TRBV12-3/TRBV12-4|many|TRBJ1-6
CASTWTAISYNSPLHF
TGTGCCAGCACCTGGACAGCTATCTCCTATAATTCACCCCTCCACTTT
>TRBD1|TRBV5-8|-|TRBJ2-7
CASSWEGTGSFEQYF
TGTGCCAGCAGCTGGGAGGGGACAGGGTCTTTCGAGCAGTACTTC
>TRBD1|TRBV2|many|TRBJ2-7
CASNLDRDSYEQYF
TGTGCCAGCAATCTGGACAGGGACTCCTACGAGCAGTACTTC
>-|TRBV12-3/TRBV12-4|many|TRBJ2-2
CASSEPGAYENTGELFF
TGTGCCAGCAGTGAACCCGGGGCCTACGAGAACACCGGGGAGCTGTTTTTT
>-|TRBV5-6|-|TRBJ1-2
CASSPRIRQVRYTF
TGTGCCAGCAGCCCGCGGATAAGACAGGTCCGCTACACCTTC
>-|TRBV28|many|TRBJ2-1
CASNLGRGGEQFF
TGTGCCAGCAATTTGGGTCGGGGAGGTGAGCAGTTCTTC
>TRBD1|TRBV19|-|TRBJ1-4
CASAQQGATNEKLFF
TGTGCCAGTGCCCAGCAGGGGGCAACTAATGAAAAACTGTTTTTT
>-|TRBV7-8|many|TRBJ1-1
CASSLVMNTEAFF
TGTGCCAGCAGCTTAGTTATGAACACTGAAGCTTTCTTT